This T cell receptor (beta chain) was sequenced for a study of blood T cell repertoires in COVID-19. Germline V CDR1 and CDR2: LGHDT, YNNKEL (reference sequence). This CDR3 region has 13 residues. Trimming stripped 1 base from V and 8 bases from J, with 11 bases between. Source study methods: Estimates of nucleated cell counts were drawn from the amplification of reference gene primers. The repertoire was sequenced with immunoSEQ multiplex PCR; TCRdb's copy has only in-frame clones and lacks some. The V and J calls and clone size come from that table; D and trimming were worked out from the DNA. The sample contains roughly 92,000 clones, around 90% of which appear only once.

The material sequenced was peripheral blood. The sequence was collected from a woman aged 80 or older with acute or convalescent COVID-19. This rearrangement joins TRBV3-1 (or the pseudogene TRBV3-2) to TRBJ1-2; D ambiguous. CDR3 loop: CASSQARLLGYTF. CDR3 nucleotides: TGTGCCAGCAGCCAAGCTAGGTTGCTAGGCTACACCTTC.